The source of this T cell receptor beta chain is a study of regulatory T cells. By share, this clone ranks as medium-sized. Its cognate antigen is unknown. Notes on the study in general: In patients, unique TRB V-J pairs were restricted and V/J usage skewed, especially in Tregs.

Primers: 52 TRBV forward and 13 TRBJ reverse. Some clones are missing from TCRdb's copy, which holds only in-frame ones; the method was immunoSEQ multiplex PCR. This sample has 15,000 to 20,000 clones, with 92% found just once. The CDR3 loop spans 15 amino acids. Deletions cut 5 bases from V and 0 bases from J, with 12 bases between. Germline lookup yields CDR1 LNHDA and CDR2 SQIVND (reference sequence). The sequencing input was CD8+ T cells sorted from blood. This receptor was taken from a person aged 18-35 years with CD3G deficiency. The genes are TRBV19 and TRBJ2-3; the D call may be TRBD1 or TRBD2 (5 bases each). CDR3 DNA: TGTGCCAGTAGTGTGGGACGGACTAGCACAGATACGCAGTATTTT. Amino acids: CASSVGRTSTDTQYF. Full variable domain (missing parts from reference TRBV19 and TRBJ2-3): DGGITQSPKYLFRKEGQNVTLSCEQNLNHDAMYWYRQDPGQGLRLIYYSQIVNDFQKGDIAEGYSVSREKKESFPLTVTSAQKNPTAFYLCASSVGRTSTDTQYFGPGTRLTVL.